This T cell receptor (beta chain) derives from a study of blood T cell repertoires in COVID-19. Study background: Specimens from acute and convalescent COVID-19 originated in the United States, Italy and Spain.

Original data processing: Counts of nucleated cells, estimated from reference gene primer amplification, were obtained. The protocol was immunoSEQ multiplex PCR, while the TCRdb copy is restricted to in-frame clones and leaves out a portion. V, J and clone size derive from that table, while D and trimming were established from the DNA sequence. Of tens of thousands of clones listed, over 70% are singletons. Germline V gene lookup returns CDR1 LGHDT and CDR2 YNNKEL (reference sequence). The CDR3 consists of 17 residues. The V and J ends lost 1 base and 4 bases, in that order; junction bases with no gene match: 12.

The rearrangement links TRBV3-1 (or the pseudogene TRBV3-2) to TRBJ2-7, with 8 bases matching TRBD2. This TCR derives from a woman in her 70s with acute or convalescent COVID-19. The sample comprised peripheral blood. In nucleotides, the CDR3 is TGTGCCAGCAGCCAAGTTGGTTCGGGCGGGAGGCCTTACGAGCAGTACTTC. Protein product: CASSQVGSGGRPYEQYF.